This T cell receptor beta chain stems from a study of cytomegalovirus exposure and HLA in healthy donors. There are 14 residues in the CDR3. Trimming shortened V by 5 bases and J by 0 bases, and 14 bases separated the two germline ends. The germline V gene has CDR1 SQVTM and CDR2 ANQGSEA. This clone came up a few times. The antigen is unknown. 60 Vbeta and 13 Jbeta primers were used in PCR. In the original analysis: In a later analysis, 79 million or so unique TCR beta chains included roughly 11 million shared by two or more donors. Data came from immunoSEQ multiplex PCR; TCRdb stores just in-frame clones and leaves some out. The V and J calls and clone size come from that table; D and trimming were worked out from the DNA. The repertoire consists of 70,000 or so clones, with roughly 82% occurring once and the leading ten covering 1.5% to 2%. Whole-study results and caveats: Highly shared sequence variants in one cluster were likely a sequencing artifact. Associated with HLA alleles at 0.05 false discovery rate in a later analysis were 16,951 TCR beta sequences.

The chain carries TRBV29-1 and TRBJ2-7, with D possibly TRBD1 on 5 matching bases. The clonotype comes from a man between 18 and 29 years old in good health and CMV-seronegative. The sequenced material came from PBMCs. The CDR3 loop is CSVSAGSNSYEQYF. The CDR3 nucleotides are TGCAGCGTTAGTGCAGGGTCGAACTCCTACGAGCAGTACTTC.